This entry lists 28 T cell receptor beta chains sequenced from one sample in a study of shared clonotypes between healthy human individuals. Only in-frame clones appear in the TCRdb table, and some are missing; sequencing was by immunoSEQ multiplex PCR. The profile covers approximately 1,500,000 clones, with roughly 96% appearing a single time and more than 0.9% taken by the ten largest. The sample was naive CD4+ T cells sorted from blood. The subset was: CD45RA+ positively selected. These receptors were collected from a man aged 25-45 years in good health.

The genes are TRBV18 and TRBJ1-1, with D perhaps TRBD1 (6 bases). The CDR3 spans 15 residues. The V gene lost 4 bases and the J gene lost 6 bases, with 18 bases spanning the gap. The V gene's germline CDR1 is KGHSH and CDR2 LQKENI. CDR3 sequence reads: CASSLQVGGLSEAFF. The CDR3 bases are TGTGCCAGCTCACTCCAGGTTGGGGGGCTGTCTGAAGCTTTCTTT.

The chain combines TRBV18 with TRBJ2-4; TRBD1 or TRBD2 may be the D gene (6 bases each). Germline assignment: CDR1 KGHSH and CDR2 LQKENI. V lost 5 bases and J lost 10, with 21 bases in between. The CDR3 extends over 15 amino acids. DNA of the CDR3: TGTGCCAGCTCAGCCCGGCCAGCTGAAGGGGGGATTCAGTACTTC. The encoded protein is CASSARPAEGGIQYF.

A single count supports this clone. V is TRBV15 and J is TRBJ1-2, with D possibly TRBD1 on 5 matching bases. Germline-derived CDR1 and CDR2 are LNHNV and YYDKDF (reference sequence). This CDR3 comprises 15 residues. Trimming removed 3 bases from V and 0 bases from J, with 11 bases in between. The CDR3 DNA follows: TGTGCCACCAGCAGCCCAGGGCTTCCTAACTATGGCTACACCTTC. Translating gives CATSSPGLPNYGYTF.

V is TRBV28 and J is TRBJ1-4; D might be TRBD1 (5 bases). The V and J ends lost 6 bases and 4 bases respectively, with 18 bases between them. CDR1 is MDHEN, CDR2 SYDVKM, per germline. The CDR3 is made up of 16 amino acids. The CDR3 region has the DNA TGTGCCAGCAGCCCCCGTTTTATTGGACATAATGAAAAACTGTTTTTT. It is translated as CASSPRFIGHNEKLFF.

This rearrangement joins TRBV5-8 to TRBJ2-7, with a tentative D call TRBD1 (5 bases). Trimming shortened V by 5 bases and J by 4 bases, and 19 bases separated the two germline ends. The CDR3 spans 15 residues. CDR1 and CDR2 (germline): SGHTS, YDEGEE. The CDR3 here is CASSDEWQGIYEQYF. CDR3 DNA sequence: TGTGCCAGCAGTGATGAGTGGCAGGGTATATACGAGCAGTACTTC.

The chain links TRBV6-1 to TRBJ2-4; either TRBD1 or TRBD2 may supply D (5 bases each). The V gene's germline CDR1 is MNHNS and CDR2 SASEGT. The CDR3 covers 10 residues. Deletions cut 4 bases from V and 12 bases from J, with 7 bases between. CDR3 bases: TGTGCCAGCAGTGGGGGGAGTCAGTACTTC. Translated, it gives CASSGGSQYF.

The genes are TRBV2 and TRBJ2-1, with D possibly TRBD1 on 7 matching bases. V lost 10 bases, J lost 5 bases, and 15 bases lay in between. CDR3 size: 13 residues. Germline values: CDR1 SNHLY, CDR2 FYNNEI. The CDR3 DNA sequence: TGTGCCAAATCGGGACAGCGGGACAATGAGCAGTTCTTC. It translates to CAKSGQRDNEQFF.

The chain joins TRBV9 to TRBJ2-1; TRBD2 matches at 11 bases. The CDR3 contains 15 residues. The germline V gene encodes CDR1 SGDLS and CDR2 YYNGEE. J gave up 7 bases and V 3 bases, and 6 bases lay outside the gene matches. CDR3 sequence (DNA): TGTGCCAGCAGCGCCATACTAGCGGGAGCAAATGAGCAGTTCTTC. It specifies CASSAILAGANEQFF.

This clone was counted a single time. This rearrangement joins TRBV27 to TRBJ2-5; 8 bases map to TRBD2. This CDR3 region has 16 residues. Trimming cost V 5 bases and J 3 bases; bases outside gene matches: 11. Germline V gives CDR1 MNHEY, CDR2 SMNVEV (reference sequence). This CDR3 is CASSRGTSFREETQYF. The CDR3 coding sequence is TGTGCCAGCAGTAGAGGGACTAGTTTTAGGGAAGAGACCCAGTACTTC.

J is TRBJ2-2 and V is TRBV7-9; tentative D call: TRBD1 (5 bases). Trimming removed 2 bases from V and 5 bases from J, with 9 bases in between. Germline lookup yields CDR1 SEHNR and CDR2 FQNEAQ (reference sequence). CDR3 length: 14 amino acids. The CDR3 loop reads CASSLIRGTGELFF. The DNA for the CDR3 is TGTGCCAGCAGCTTAATTAGGGGAACCGGGGAGCTGTTTTTT. The full variable domain, its missing parts supplied by reference TRBV7-9 and TRBJ2-2, is DTGVSQNPRHKITKRGQNVTFRCDPISEHNRLYWYRQTLGQGPEFLTYFQNEAQLEKSRLLSDRFSAERPKGSFSTLEIQRTEQGDSAMYLCASSLIRGTGELFFGEGSRLTVL.

The chain joins TRBV27 to TRBJ2-2; no reliable D call. Germline V gene data show CDR1 as MNHEY and CDR2 as SMNVEV (reference sequence). The CDR3 has 15 residues. Trimming stripped 3 bases from V and 1 base from J, with 9 bases between. The CDR3 DNA reads as TGTGCCAGCAGTTTTGGTCCGGTGAACACCGGGGAGCTGTTTTTT. Translating it yields CASSFGPVNTGELFF.

The CDR3 protein is CASTPSRDQSYEQYF. The CDR3 nucleotides are TGTGCCAGTACCCCCTCGAGGGACCAAAGCTACGAGCAGTACTTC. The chain links TRBV19 to TRBJ2-7; D assignment may be TRBD1 or TRBD2 (5 bases each). This CDR3 spans 15 amino acids. Germline V gene sequence: CDR1 LNHDA, CDR2 SQIVND (reference sequence). V lost 7 bases and J lost 3, with 19 bases in between.

This clone was seen only once. The chain uses TRBV5-8 and TRBJ2-2, with 10 bases that match TRBD2. Germline V gene sequence: CDR1 SGHTS, CDR2 YDEGEE. The V and J ends lost 0 bases and 1 base, in that order; junction bases with no gene match: 6. This CDR3 has 18 amino acids. The CDR3 here is CASSLVVGLAENTGELFF. For the CDR3, the DNA is TGTGCCAGCAGCTTGGTTGTTGGACTAGCGGAGAACACCGGGGAGCTGTTTTTT.

A single count supports this clone. The chain couples TRBV28 to TRBJ1-3; the D is unclear. Trimming removed 3 bases at V and 0 bases at J, with 6 bases between. This CDR3 contains 14 residues. The germline V gene encodes CDR1 MDHEN and CDR2 SYDVKM. In nucleotides, the CDR3 is TGTGCCAGCAGTTTGGCCAACTCTGGAAACACCATATATTTT. This translates into CASSLANSGNTIYF.

This CDR3 is CASSSRQGSTGELFF. CDR3 in DNA: TGTGCCAGCAGCTCTCGACAGGGGAGCACCGGGGAGCTGTTTTTT. The chain joins TRBV7-9 to TRBJ2-2, with 8 bases aligning to TRBD1. CDR3 length: 15 amino acids. Unmatched junction bases numbered 5, after V lost 4 bases and J lost 4 bases. CDR1 is SEHNR and CDR2 is FQNEAQ in the germline V gene (reference sequence).

The V gene is TRBV10-3, the J gene TRBJ2-5, with 10 bases identical to TRBD1. The CDR3 covers 15 residues. The J segment lost 6 bases and the V segment lost 4 bases, leaving 8 bases of the junction unmatched. Germline V gene lookup returns CDR1 ENHRY and CDR2 SYGVKD. The CDR3 nucleotides are TGTGCCATCAGTGGGGGGGACAGGGGTAAAAAGACCCAGTACTTC. Translating it yields CAISGGDRGKKTQYF.

The V call is TRBV10-2, the J call TRBJ2-7; 7 bases match TRBD1. J was trimmed by 3 bases and V by 8 bases; bases with no gene match: 7. Germline lookup yields CDR1 WSHSY and CDR2 SAAADI. CDR3 length: 13 residues. The CDR3 nucleotides read TGCGCCAGCCAAAAGGGGGCGGGCTACGAGCAGTACTTC. It yields the protein CASQKGAGYEQYF.

The chain joins TRBV10-3 to TRBJ1-1; 7 positions match TRBD1. V was clipped by 0 bases and J by 3 bases; unmatched bases: 4. This CDR3 spans 15 amino acids. Germline V gene data show CDR1 as ENHRY and CDR2 as SYGVKD. The CDR3 protein is CAISESGTDYTEAFF. CDR3 nucleotides: TGTGCCATCAGTGAGTCCGGGACAGACTACACTGAAGCTTTCTTT.

V and J are TRBV9 and TRBJ2-1; D not resolved. The germline CDR1 and CDR2 sequences are SGDLS and YYNGEE. The germline V and J ends were trimmed by 0 bases and 0 bases, with 7 bases remaining between them. CDR3 length: 15 residues. CDR3 loop: CASSVALSSYNEQFF. The CDR3 DNA reads as TGTGCCAGCAGCGTAGCGCTTAGCTCCTACAATGAGCAGTTCTTC. Full variable domain (missing parts from reference TRBV9 and TRBJ2-1): DSGVTQTPKHLITATGQRVTLRCSPRSGDLSVYWYQQSLDQGLQFLIQYYNGEERAKGNILERFSAQQFPDLHSELNLSSLELGDSALYFCASSVALSSYNEQFFGPGTRLTVL.

This chain joins TRBV19 and TRBJ2-7, with D perhaps TRBD2 (5 bases). CDR1 and CDR2 from the germline V gene are LNHDA and SQIVND (reference sequence). The CDR3 extends over 15 amino acids. With 1 base removed from V and 6 bases from J, the gap between germline ends came to 16 bases. In nucleotides, the CDR3 is TGTGCCAGTAGTATAGTGGGAGTTCAGCGGCGCGAGCAGTACTTC. It codes for CASSIVGVQRREQYF.

This clone was observed once. The rearrangement uses TRBV6-5 and TRBJ2-5, with D unclear. This CDR3 has 14 residues. The ends were cut back, 6 bases at V and 5 bases at J, with 16 bases in the middle. Germline lookup yields CDR1 MNHEY and CDR2 SVGAGI. CDR3 sequence: CASRLGSPWETQYF. The CDR3 nucleotides read TGTGCCAGCAGGTTAGGGTCCCCTTGGGAGACCCAGTACTTC.

The chain has TRBV5-4 and TRBJ2-5, with 7 bases that match TRBD1. Germline assignment: CDR1 SGHNT and CDR2 YYREEE (reference sequence). This CDR3 contains 14 residues. Losses at the gene ends were 9 bases for V and 4 bases for J; bases not matched to a gene: 12. The CDR3 here is CATLRQGWRETQYF. The CDR3, as DNA: TGTGCCACCTTAAGACAGGGTTGGCGAGAGACCCAGTACTTC.

The chain combines TRBV2 with TRBJ1-1, with 12 positions matching TRBD1. The ends lost 2 bases at V and 6 bases at J; junction bases unmatched: 13. Germline V gives CDR1 SNHLY, CDR2 FYNNEI. CDR3 size: 18 residues. The CDR3 loop is CASSESLRDRGRGAEAFF. CDR3 sequence (DNA): TGTGCCAGCAGTGAAAGTTTGAGGGACAGGGGGCGGGGCGCTGAAGCTTTCTTT. The full variable domain, rest sourced from reference TRBV2 and TRBJ1-1, is EPEVTQTPSHQVTQMGQEVILRCVPISNHLYFYWYRQILGQKVEFLVSFYNNEISEKSEIFDDQFSVERPDGSNFTLKIRSTKLEDSAMYFCASSESLRDRGRGAEAFFGQGTRLTVV.

With respect to this clone: This specimen includes other DNA sequences encoding the same CDR3. This sequence joins TRBV10-3 and TRBJ2-3; no reliable D call. The V gene lost 8 bases and the J gene lost 3 bases, with 3 bases spanning the gap. CDR3 length equals 10 residues. Germline loops: CDR1 ENHRY, CDR2 SYGVKD. CDR3 sequence (DNA): TGTGCCATCGGTACAGATACGCAGTATTTT. Protein: CAIGTDTQYF.

CDR3 sequence: CASSLPTRRGSNTEAFF. DNA for the CDR3: TGTGCCAGCAGCCTACCCACCCGTAGGGGGAGCAACACTGAAGCTTTCTTT. This chain connects TRBV7-8 to TRBJ1-1; TRBD1 might be the D (6 bases). The CDR3 has 17 amino acids. V was shortened by 5 bases and J by 2 bases, with 21 bases between the two germline ends. Germline loops: CDR1 SGHVS, CDR2 FQNEAQ.

This chain connects TRBV28 to TRBJ2-7; 14 nucleotides line up with TRBD2. This CDR3 comprises 15 residues. V gave up 7 bases and J gave up 3 bases; unmatched junction bases: 5. Germline-derived CDR1 and CDR2 are MDHEN and SYDVKM. The CDR3 coding sequence is TGTGCCAGCAACGAAGGACTAGCGGGAGGCTACGAGCAGTACTTC. Translated: CASNEGLAGGYEQYF.

The chain couples TRBV5-5 to TRBJ2-7; D is undetermined. The CDR3 length is 13 residues. From germline, CDR1 is SGHKS and CDR2 YYEKEE (reference sequence). The V end was cut by 2 bases, the J end by 6 bases, with 12 bases between. DNA of the CDR3: TGTGCCAGCAGCTTCTCGGCCTTCGGCGAGCAGTACTTC. Translation gives CASSFSAFGEQYF.

Comments on this clone: Within the sample, other DNA sequences also encode this same CDR3. The genes are TRBV5-1 and TRBJ2-1; 7 positions match TRBD1. There are 14 residues in the CDR3. CDR1 and CDR2 from the germline V gene are SGHRS and YFSETQ. The V and J ends lost 4 bases and 4 bases, in that order; junction bases with no gene match: 5. The CDR3, as DNA: TGCGCCAGCAGCCCCCCGGGACAGTACAATGAGCAGTTCTTC. The encoded protein is CASSPPGQYNEQFF.